This T cell receptor (beta chain) was recorded in a study of blood T cells in healthy people across ages. V lost 4 bases to trimming and J lost 4 bases; unmatched junction nucleotides: 5. There are 15 residues in the CDR3. Germline V gene sequence: CDR1 LGHDT, CDR2 YNNKEL (reference sequence). A second roughly 6 to 12 cycle PCR used barcoded and J-beta primers. Unique molecular identifiers of 12 random nucleotides labeled each cDNA. Each CDR3 protein gets one entry after TCRdb re-called the 5' RACE reads with MiXCR. The sample shows more than 1.4 million distinct CDR3 sequences, approximately 40% of them seen only once.

The rearrangement uses TRBV3-1 and TRBJ2-5, with 11 bases that match TRBD1. This receptor was taken from a woman between 18 and 29 years old in good health. Sequencing was carried out using blood. CDR3 loop: CASSLHGTGGETQYF. The CDR3 DNA is TGTGCCAGCAGCCTACACGGGACAGGGGGAGAGACCCAGTACTTC.